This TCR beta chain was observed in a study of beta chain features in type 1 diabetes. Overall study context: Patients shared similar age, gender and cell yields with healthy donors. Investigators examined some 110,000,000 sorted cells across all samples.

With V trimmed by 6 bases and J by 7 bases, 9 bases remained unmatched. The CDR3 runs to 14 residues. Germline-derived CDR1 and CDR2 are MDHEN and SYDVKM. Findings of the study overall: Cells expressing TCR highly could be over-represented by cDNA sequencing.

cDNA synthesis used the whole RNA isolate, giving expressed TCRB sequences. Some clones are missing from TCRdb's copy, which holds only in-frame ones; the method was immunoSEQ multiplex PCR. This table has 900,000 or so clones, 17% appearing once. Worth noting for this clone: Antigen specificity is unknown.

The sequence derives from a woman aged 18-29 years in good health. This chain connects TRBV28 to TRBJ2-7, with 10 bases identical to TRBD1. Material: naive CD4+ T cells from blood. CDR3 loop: CASRQSGTGVEQYF. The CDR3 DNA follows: TGTGCCAGCAGACAATCCGGGACAGGGGTAGAGCAGTACTTC.